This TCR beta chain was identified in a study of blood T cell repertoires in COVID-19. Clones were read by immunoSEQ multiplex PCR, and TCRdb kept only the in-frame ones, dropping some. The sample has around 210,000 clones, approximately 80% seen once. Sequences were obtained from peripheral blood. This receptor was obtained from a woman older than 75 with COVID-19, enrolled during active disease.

In DNA form, the CDR3 reads TGTGCCACCAGTGATAACCACGCCGGGACAGGGCCGTTTCAGCCCCAGCATTTT. Amino acids: CATSDNHAGTGPFQPQHF. The rearrangement links TRBV24-1 to TRBJ1-5; 9 bases are shared with TRBD1. CDR3 length equals 18 residues. V dropped 3 bases and J dropped 6; count of bases not matched to a gene: 14. In germline, CDR1 is KGHDR, CDR2 SFDVKD.